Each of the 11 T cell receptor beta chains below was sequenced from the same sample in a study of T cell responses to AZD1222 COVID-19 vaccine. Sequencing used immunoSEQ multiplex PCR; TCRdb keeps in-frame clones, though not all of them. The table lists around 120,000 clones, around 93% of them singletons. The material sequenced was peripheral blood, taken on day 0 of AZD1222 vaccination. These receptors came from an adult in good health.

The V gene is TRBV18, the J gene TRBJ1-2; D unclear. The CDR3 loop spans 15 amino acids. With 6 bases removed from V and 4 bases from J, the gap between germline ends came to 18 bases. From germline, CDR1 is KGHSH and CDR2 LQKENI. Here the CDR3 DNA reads TGTGCCAGCTCCCGACTCGGGCAGGCCTTCTATGGCTACACCTTC. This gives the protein CASSRLGQAFYGYTF.

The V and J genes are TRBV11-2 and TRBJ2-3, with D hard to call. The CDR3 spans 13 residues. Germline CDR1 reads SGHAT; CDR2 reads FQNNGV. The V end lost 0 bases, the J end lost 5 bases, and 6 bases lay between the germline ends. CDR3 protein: CASSLDSRDTQYF. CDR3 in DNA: TGTGCCAGCAGCTTAGACTCTAGAGATACGCAGTATTTT.

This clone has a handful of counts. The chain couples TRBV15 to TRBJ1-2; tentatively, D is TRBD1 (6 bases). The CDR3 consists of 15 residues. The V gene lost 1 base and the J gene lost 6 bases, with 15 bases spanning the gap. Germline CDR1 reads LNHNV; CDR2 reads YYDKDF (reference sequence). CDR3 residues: CATSRGRGAPDGYTF. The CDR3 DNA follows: TGTGCCACCAGCAGAGGGCGGGGGGCTCCTGATGGCTACACCTTC.

Written as DNA, the CDR3 is TGTGCCAGCAGCCCGAGGGGACCACAGAGCACTGAAGCTTTCTTT. It specifies CASSPRGPQSTEAFF. The chain joins TRBV7-2 to TRBJ1-1; TRBD1 is a possible D gene (5 bases). The CDR3 spans 15 residues. V dropped 5 bases and J dropped 4 bases, with 17 bases sitting between them. Per germline, CDR1 SGHTA and CDR2 FQGNSA.

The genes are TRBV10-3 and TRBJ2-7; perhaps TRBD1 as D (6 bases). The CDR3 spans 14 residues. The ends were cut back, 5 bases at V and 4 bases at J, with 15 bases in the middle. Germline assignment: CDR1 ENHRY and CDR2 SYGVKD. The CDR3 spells CAISREGVRYEQYF. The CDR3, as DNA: TGTGCCATCAGTCGAGAGGGGGTGAGGTACGAGCAGTACTTC.

The CDR3 DNA reads TGTGCCAGTAGTCGGTCCTTTCTGGACAGGGTAGGATTAGGGAACTATGGCTACACCTTC. The encoded protein is CASSRSFLDRVGLGNYGYTF. The rearrangement links TRBV19 to TRBJ1-2, with TRBD1 identical over 8 bases. The germline V gene has CDR1 LNHDA and CDR2 SQIVND (reference sequence). V lost 5 bases to trimming and J lost 2 bases; unmatched junction nucleotides: 22. CDR3 size: 20 residues.

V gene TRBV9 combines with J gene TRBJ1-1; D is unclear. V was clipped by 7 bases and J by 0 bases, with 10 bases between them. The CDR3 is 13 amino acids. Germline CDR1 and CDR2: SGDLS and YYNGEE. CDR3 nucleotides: TGTGCCAGCTCCGCCGGTATGAACACTGAAGCTTTCTTT. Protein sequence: CASSAGMNTEAFF. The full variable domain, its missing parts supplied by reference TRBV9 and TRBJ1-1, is DSGVTQTPKHLITATGQRVTLRCSPRSGDLSVYWYQQSLDQGLQFLIQYYNGEERAKGNILERFSAQQFPDLHSELNLSSLELGDSALYFCASSAGMNTEAFFGQGTRLTVV.

The CDR3 sequence: CASSQDPGTINSPLHF. CDR3 bases: TGTGCCAGCAGCCAAGACCCCGGGACAATTAATTCACCCCTCCACTTT. The chain couples TRBV3-1 (or the pseudogene TRBV3-2) to TRBJ1-6; possible D gene TRBD1, 6 bases. CDR3 length equals 16 residues. Deletions cut 0 bases from V and 6 bases from J, with 12 bases between. CDR1 and CDR2 from the germline V gene are LGHDT and YNNKEL (reference sequence).

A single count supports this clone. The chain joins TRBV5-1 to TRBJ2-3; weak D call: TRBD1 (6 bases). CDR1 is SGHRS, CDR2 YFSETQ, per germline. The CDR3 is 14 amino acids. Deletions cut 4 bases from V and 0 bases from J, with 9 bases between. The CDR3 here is CASSRDKSTDTQYF. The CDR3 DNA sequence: TGCGCCAGCAGCCGGGACAAGAGCACAGATACGCAGTATTTT.

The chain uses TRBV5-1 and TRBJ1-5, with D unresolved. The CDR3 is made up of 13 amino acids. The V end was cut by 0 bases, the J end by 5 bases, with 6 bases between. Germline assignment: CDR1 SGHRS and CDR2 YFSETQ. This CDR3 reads CASSLGSDQPQHF. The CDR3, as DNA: TGCGCCAGCAGCTTGGGTTCAGATCAGCCCCAGCATTTT. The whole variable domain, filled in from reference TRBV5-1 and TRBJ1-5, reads KAGVTQTPRYLIKTRGQQVTLSCSPISGHRSVSWYQQTPGQGLQFLFEYFSETQRNKGNFPGRFSGRQFSNSRSEMNVSTLELGDSALYLCASSLGSDQPQHFGDGTRLSIL.

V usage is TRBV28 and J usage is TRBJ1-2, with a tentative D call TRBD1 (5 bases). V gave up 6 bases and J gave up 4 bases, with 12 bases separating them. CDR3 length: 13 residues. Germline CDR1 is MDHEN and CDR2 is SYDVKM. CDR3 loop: CASRQGSVYGYTF. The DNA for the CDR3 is TGTGCCAGCAGGCAGGGCAGCGTCTATGGCTACACCTTC.